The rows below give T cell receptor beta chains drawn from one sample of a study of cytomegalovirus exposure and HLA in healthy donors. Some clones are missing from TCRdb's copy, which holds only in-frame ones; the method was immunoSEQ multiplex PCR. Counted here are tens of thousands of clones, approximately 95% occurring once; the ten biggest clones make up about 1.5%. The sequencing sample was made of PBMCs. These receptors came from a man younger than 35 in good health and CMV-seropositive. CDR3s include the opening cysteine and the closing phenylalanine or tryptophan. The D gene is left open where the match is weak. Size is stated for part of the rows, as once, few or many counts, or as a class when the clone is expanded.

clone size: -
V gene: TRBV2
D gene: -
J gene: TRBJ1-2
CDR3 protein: CASTPIGGGIYYYGSYTF
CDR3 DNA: TGTGCCAGCACCCCGATAGGGGGAGGGATCTATTACTATGGTAGCTACACCTTC

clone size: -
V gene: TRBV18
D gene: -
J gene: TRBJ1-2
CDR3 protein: CASSPTGDGYTF
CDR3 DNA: TGTGCCAGCTCACCCACGGGGGACGGCTACACCTTC

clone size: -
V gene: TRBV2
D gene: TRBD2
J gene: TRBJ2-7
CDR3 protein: CASRERLAAYEQYF
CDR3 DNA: TGTGCCAGCAGAGAACGACTAGCGGCCTACGAGCAGTACTTC

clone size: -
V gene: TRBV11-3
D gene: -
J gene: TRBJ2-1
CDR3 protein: CASSFGWWENEQFF
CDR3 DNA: TGTGCCAGCAGCTTCGGTTGGTGGGAGAATGAGCAGTTCTTC

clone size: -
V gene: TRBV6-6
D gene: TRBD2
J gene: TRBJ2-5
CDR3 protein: CASSLAGGETQYF
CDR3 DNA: TGTGCCAGCAGCTTAGCGGGAGGGGAGACCCAGTACTTC

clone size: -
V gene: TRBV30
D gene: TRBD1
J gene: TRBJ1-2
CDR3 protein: CAWSVPRTGVNYGYTF
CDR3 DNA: TGTGCCTGGAGTGTACCCCGGACAGGGGTGAACTATGGCTACACCTTC

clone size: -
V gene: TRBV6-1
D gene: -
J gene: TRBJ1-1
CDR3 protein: CASSEARQNMNTEAFF
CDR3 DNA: TGTGCCAGCAGTGAAGCCCGCCAGAACATGAACACTGAAGCTTTCTTT

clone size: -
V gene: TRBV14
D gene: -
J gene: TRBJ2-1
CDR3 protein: CASSQASSSYNEQFF
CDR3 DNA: TGTGCCAGCAGCCAAGCGAGCTCCTCCTACAATGAGCAGTTCTTC

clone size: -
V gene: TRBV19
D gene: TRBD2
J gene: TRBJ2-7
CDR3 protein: CASSGTKGYEQYF
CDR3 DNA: TGTGCCAGTAGTGGGACTAAAGGGTACGAGCAGTACTTC

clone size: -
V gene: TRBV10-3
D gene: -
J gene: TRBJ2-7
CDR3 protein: CAIAGDPSEQYF
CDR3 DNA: TGTGCCATCGCAGGGGATCCCAGCGAGCAGTACTTC

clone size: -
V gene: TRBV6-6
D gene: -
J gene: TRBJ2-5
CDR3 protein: CASRKSVLLETQYF
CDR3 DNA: TGTGCCAGCAGGAAGTCCGTTCTATTGGAGACCCAGTACTTC

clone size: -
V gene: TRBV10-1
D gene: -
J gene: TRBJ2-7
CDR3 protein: CASSEAASPSYYEQYF
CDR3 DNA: TGCGCCAGCAGTGAGGCGGCATCCCCATCCTACTACGAGCAGTACTTC

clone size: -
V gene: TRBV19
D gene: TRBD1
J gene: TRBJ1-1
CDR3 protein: CASTRGQQNTEAFF
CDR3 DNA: TGTGCCAGTACCCGGGGACAGCAGAACACTGAAGCTTTCTTT

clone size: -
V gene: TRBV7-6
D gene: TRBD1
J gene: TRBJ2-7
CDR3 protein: CASSFNSGGYEQYF
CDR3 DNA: TGTGCCAGCAGCTTTAATTCAGGGGGCTACGAGCAGTACTTC

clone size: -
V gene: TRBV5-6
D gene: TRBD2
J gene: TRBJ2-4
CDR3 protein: CASSQGLAGGNIQYF
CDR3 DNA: TGTGCCAGCAGCCAGGGACTAGCGGGAGGGAACATTCAGTACTTC

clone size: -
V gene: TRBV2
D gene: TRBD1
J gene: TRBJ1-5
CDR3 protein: CASTDRGGSNQPQHF
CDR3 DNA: TGTGCCAGCACAGACAGGGGTGGCAGCAATCAGCCCCAGCATTTT

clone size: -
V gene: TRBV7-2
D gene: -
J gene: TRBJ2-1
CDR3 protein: CASSARLVSYEQFF
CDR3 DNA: TGTGCCAGCAGCGCCCGGTTGGTGAGCTATGAGCAGTTCTTC

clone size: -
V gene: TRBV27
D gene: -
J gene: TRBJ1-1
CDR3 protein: CASSLSQAANTEAFF
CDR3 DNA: TGTGCCAGCAGTTTATCGCAAGCTGCGAACACTGAAGCTTTCTTT

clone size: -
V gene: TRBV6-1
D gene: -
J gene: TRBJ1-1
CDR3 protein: CASSDRGDTEAFF
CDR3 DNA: TGTGCCAGCAGTGACAGGGGTGACACTGAAGCTTTCTTT

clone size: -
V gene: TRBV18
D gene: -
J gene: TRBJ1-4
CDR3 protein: CASSPPGGTGEKLFF
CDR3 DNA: TGTGCCAGCTCACCACCCGGAGGTACTGGTGAAAAACTGTTTTTT

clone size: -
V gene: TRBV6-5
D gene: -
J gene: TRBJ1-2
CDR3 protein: CASSYSSGIDGYTF
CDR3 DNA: TGTGCCAGCAGTTACTCATCGGGGATTGATGGCTACACCTTC

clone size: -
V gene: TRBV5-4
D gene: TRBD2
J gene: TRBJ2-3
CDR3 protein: CASSLGASGMGDTQYF
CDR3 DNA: TGTGCCAGCAGCTTGGGGGCTAGCGGGATGGGGGATACGCAGTATTTT

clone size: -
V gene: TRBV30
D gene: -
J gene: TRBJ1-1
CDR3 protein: CAWSVGPHAEAFF
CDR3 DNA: TGTGCCTGGAGTGTGGGGCCGCACGCTGAAGCTTTCTTT

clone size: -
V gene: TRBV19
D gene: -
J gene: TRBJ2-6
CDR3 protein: CASQGGGYSGANVLTF
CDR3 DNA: TGTGCCAGCCAAGGTGGAGGATACTCTGGGGCCAACGTCCTGACTTTC

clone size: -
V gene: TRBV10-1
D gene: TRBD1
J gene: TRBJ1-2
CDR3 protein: CASSARTGEGYTF
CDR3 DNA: TGCGCCAGCAGTGCGCGGACAGGGGAAGGCTACACCTTC

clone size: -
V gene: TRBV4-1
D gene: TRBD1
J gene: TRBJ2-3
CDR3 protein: CASSQVAGQDTDTQYF
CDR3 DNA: TGCGCCAGCAGCCAAGTCGCGGGACAGGACACAGATACGCAGTATTTT

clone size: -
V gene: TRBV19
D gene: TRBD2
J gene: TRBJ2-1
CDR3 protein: CASSLAGPHNEQFF
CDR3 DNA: TGTGCCAGTAGCCTAGCGGGACCGCACAATGAGCAGTTCTTC

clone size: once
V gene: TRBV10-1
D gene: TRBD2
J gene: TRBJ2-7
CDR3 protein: CASSEGTSGDEQYF
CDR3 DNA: TGCGCCAGCAGTGAAGGGACTAGCGGGGACGAGCAGTACTTC

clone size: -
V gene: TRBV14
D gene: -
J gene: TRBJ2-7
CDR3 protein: CASSQVEAVGRREQYF
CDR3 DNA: TGTGCCAGCAGCCAAGTAGAAGCGGTTGGGCGGAGGGAGCAGTACTTC

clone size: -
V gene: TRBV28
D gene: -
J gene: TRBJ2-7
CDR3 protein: CASSPGQGINEQYF
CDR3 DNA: TGTGCCAGCAGTCCAGGACAAGGGATAAACGAGCAGTACTTC

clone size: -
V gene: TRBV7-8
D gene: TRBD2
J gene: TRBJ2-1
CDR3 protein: CASSLRPGLAGNEQFF
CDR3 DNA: TGTGCCAGCAGCTTAAGGCCGGGACTAGCGGGAAATGAGCAGTTCTTC

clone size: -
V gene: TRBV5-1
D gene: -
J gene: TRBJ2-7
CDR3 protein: CASSTGRNYEQYF
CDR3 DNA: TGCGCCAGCAGCACGGGGAGAAACTACGAGCAGTACTTC

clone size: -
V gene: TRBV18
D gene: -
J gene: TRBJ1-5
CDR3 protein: CASQQGGMGNQPQHF
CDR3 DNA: TGTGCCAGCCAGCAAGGGGGAATGGGCAATCAGCCCCAGCATTTT

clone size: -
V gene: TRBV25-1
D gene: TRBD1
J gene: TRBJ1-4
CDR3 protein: CASSARGQGMGTNEKLFF
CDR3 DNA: TGTGCCAGCAGCGCGCGGGGACAGGGTATGGGAACTAATGAAAAACTGTTTTTT

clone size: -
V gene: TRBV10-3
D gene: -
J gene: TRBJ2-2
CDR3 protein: CAISRTGELFF
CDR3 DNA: TGTGCCATCAGCCGCACCGGGGAGCTGTTTTTT

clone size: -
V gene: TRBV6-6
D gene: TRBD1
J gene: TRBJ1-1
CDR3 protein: CASSYGPAGGSTEAFF
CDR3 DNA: TGTGCCAGCAGTTACGGCCCGGCAGGGGGTAGCACTGAAGCTTTCTTT

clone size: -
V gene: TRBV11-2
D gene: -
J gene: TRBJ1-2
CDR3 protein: CASSLDRERGYTF
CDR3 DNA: TGTGCCAGCAGCTTAGATCGGGAACGGGGCTACACCTTC

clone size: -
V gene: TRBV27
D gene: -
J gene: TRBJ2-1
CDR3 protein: CASSRQGGNEQFF
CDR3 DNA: TGTGCCAGCAGCCGACAGGGAGGCAATGAGCAGTTCTTC

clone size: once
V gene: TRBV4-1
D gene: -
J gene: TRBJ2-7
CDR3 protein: CASSHQAGETYEQYF
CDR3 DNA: TGCGCCAGCAGCCACCAAGCCGGAGAAACCTACGAGCAGTACTTC

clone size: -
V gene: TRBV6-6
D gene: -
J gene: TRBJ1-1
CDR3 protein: CASSPQPDLIKTEAFF
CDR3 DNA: TGTGCCAGCAGCCCCCAGCCGGACTTAATAAAAACTGAAGCTTTCTTT

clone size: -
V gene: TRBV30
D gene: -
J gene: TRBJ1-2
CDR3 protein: CAWMKNRFNYGYTF
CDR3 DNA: TGTGCCTGGATGAAGAACAGATTTAACTATGGCTACACCTTC

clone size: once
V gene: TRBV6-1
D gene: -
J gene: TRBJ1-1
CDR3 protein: CAYTGDRAEAFF
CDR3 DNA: TGTGCGTATACGGGGGACCGGGCTGAAGCTTTCTTT

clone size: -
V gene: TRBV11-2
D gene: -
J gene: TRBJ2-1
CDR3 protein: CASSFLVHEQFF
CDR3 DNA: TGTGCCAGCAGCTTCCTAGTCCATGAGCAGTTCTTC

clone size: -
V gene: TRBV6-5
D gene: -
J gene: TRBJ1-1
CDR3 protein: CASSLLESWNTEAFF
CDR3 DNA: TGTGCCAGCAGTCTTCTCGAGAGCTGGAACACTGAAGCTTTCTTT

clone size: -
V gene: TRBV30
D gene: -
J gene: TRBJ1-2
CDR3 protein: CAWTPSGWGYTF
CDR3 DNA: TGTGCCTGGACCCCCTCCGGTTGGGGCTACACCTTC

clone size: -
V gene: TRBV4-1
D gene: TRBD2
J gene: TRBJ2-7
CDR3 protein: CASSQEAGLAYEQYF
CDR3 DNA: TGCGCCAGCAGCCAAGAGGCGGGACTAGCCTACGAGCAGTACTTC